Listed here are 7 T cell receptor beta chains from one sample, sequenced in a study of breast tumors, draining lymph nodes, adjacent tissues. TCRdb re-analysed the multiplex PCR reads in MiXCR, keeping a single row per CDR3 protein. The sample holds about 300,000 distinct CDR3 sequences, under 35% seen once. Axillary draining lymph nodes of breast cancer patients supplied the node samples. Specimen: axillary lymph node tissue. The receptor source for this set is a female donor with breast cancer. Some clones in this sample may be carry-over from other donors' samples.

Many counts were recorded for this clonotype. This chain connects TRBV9 to TRBJ2-1; D is undetermined. With 0 bases removed from V and 1 base from J, the gap between germline ends came to 11 bases. Germline loops: CDR1 SGDLS, CDR2 YYNGEE. The CDR3 sequence is 16 residues long. The DNA of the CDR3 is TGTGCCAGCAGCGTAGGGTTGACCCCTTCCTACAATGAGCAGTTCTTC. It is translated as CASSVGLTPSYNEQFF.

Concerning this clonotype itself: A much larger clone differs by one base, so this may be a read error. The missing conserved phenylalanine or tryptophan at the end of this CDR3 makes a read error likely. The chain employs TRBV5-8 and TRBJ2-7; 12 nucleotides match TRBD2. Germline V lookup: CDR1 SGHTS, CDR2 YDEGEE. The CDR3 length is 14 residues. The ends lost 3 bases at V and 5 bases at J; junction bases unmatched: 3. CDR3 DNA: TGTGCCAGCAGCTCCTGGACTAGCGGGGACGAGCAGTACTCC. Residues: CASSSWTSGDEQYS.

The sample holds many counts of this clonotype. The chain carries TRBV19 and TRBJ2-3; 9 positions agree with TRBD2. The trim removed 9 bases at V and 1 base at J, leaving 5 bases unmatched. Germline loops: CDR1 LNHDA, CDR2 SQIVND (reference sequence). This CDR3 spans 14 amino acids. The CDR3 loop is CASRWTSGTDTQYF. DNA of the CDR3: TGTGCCAGCAGATGGACTAGCGGCACAGATACGCAGTATTTT.

Note on this clonotype: This may arise from a read error, as a much more abundant clone is one base away. This chain uses TRBV25-1 with TRBJ2-4, with D possibly being TRBD1 or TRBD2 (5 bases each). The germline V and J ends were trimmed by 2 bases and 1 base, with 21 bases remaining between them. The germline gives CDR1 MGHDK, CDR2 SYGVNS. CDR3 length: 19 residues. CDR3 protein: CASSEEGLGLHSAKNIQYF. CDR3 in DNA: TGTGCCAGCAGTGAAGAGGGGTTGGGCCTCCACTCGGCCAAAAACATTCAGTACTTC.

At least ten counts were recorded for this clonotype. The rearrangement uses TRBV24-1 and TRBJ2-3; 9 bases are shared with TRBD2. Germline trimming cut 3 bases from V and 2 bases from J; bases unmatched to any gene: 5. This CDR3 spans 16 amino acids. In germline, CDR1 is KGHDR, CDR2 SFDVKD. The CDR3 here is CATSDRLAGSTDTQYF. CDR3 DNA: TGTGCCACCAGTGATCGGCTAGCGGGGTCCACAGATACGCAGTATTTT.

The V call is TRBV6-6, the J call TRBJ2-7, with 12 bases identical to TRBD2. This CDR3 is built from 15 residues. Per the germline V gene, CDR1 is MNHNY and CDR2 is SVGAGI (reference sequence). Germline trimming cut 5 bases from V and 3 bases from J; bases unmatched to any gene: 5. CDR3 loop: CASSPWTSGIYEQYF. The CDR3 DNA sequence: TGTGCCAGCAGTCCCTGGACTAGCGGGATCTACGAGCAGTACTTC.

CDR3 bases: TGTGCCAGCAGCACATTAGGTAGCAATCAGCCCCAGCATTTT. Its translation: CASSTLGSNQPQHF. The rearrangement joins TRBV27 to TRBJ1-5, with no clear D. Germline CDR1 MNHEY, CDR2 SMNVEV (reference sequence). V was trimmed by 6 bases and J by 0 bases, leaving 9 bases between them. The CDR3 consists of 14 residues.